What follows are 9 T cell receptor beta chains derived from one specimen sequenced in a study of OX40 agonist ivuxolimab in advanced cancers. Libraries were prepared by immunoSEQ multiplex PCR; TCRdb keeps only in-frame clonotypes and omits some of them. The table lists 65,000 to 95,000 clones, approximately 85% of them singletons. This sample comprised CD4+ or CD8+ T cells sorted from blood, obtained in a trial of the OX40 agonist ivuxolimab. All receptors come from an adult with an advanced solid tumor such as melanoma, head and neck, liver or kidney cancer.

The chain couples TRBV28 to TRBJ1-1; D call uncertain. The CDR3 consists of 13 residues. The germline V gene encodes CDR1 MDHEN and CDR2 SYDVKM. Trimming took 2 bases from V and 1 from J, leaving 5 bases between them. The CDR3 coding sequence is TGTGCCAGCAGTTTAATCCAGAACACTGAAGCTTTCTTT. This sequence encodes CASSLIQNTEAFF.

The chain employs TRBV5-6 and TRBJ2-7; D may correspond to TRBD1 or TRBD2 (5 bases each). The germline CDR1 and CDR2 sequences are SGHDT and YYEEEE. This CDR3 has 16 amino acids. The V gene lost 4 bases and the J gene lost 7 bases, with 24 bases spanning the gap. In DNA, the CDR3 is TGTGCCAGCAGCCCTGGGTTCGGGACGGTGGTTGGTGAGCAGTACTTC. It translates to CASSPGFGTVVGEQYF. The variable domain in full, completed from reference TRBV5-6 and TRBJ2-7, reads DAGVTQSPTHLIKTRGQQVTLRCSPKSGHDTVSWYQQALGQGPQFIFQYYEEEERQRGNFPDRFSGHQFPNYSSELNVNALLLGDSALYLCASSPGFGTVVGEQYFGPGTRLTVT.

The chain recombines TRBV5-6 with TRBJ2-7; 13 bases match TRBD2. V lost 0 bases to trimming and J lost 3 bases; unmatched junction nucleotides: 3. The CDR3 runs to 16 residues. Germline V gives CDR1 SGHDT, CDR2 YYEEEE. CDR3 residues: CASSLATSGRFYEQYF. The CDR3 DNA follows: TGTGCCAGCAGCTTGGCGACTAGCGGGAGGTTCTACGAGCAGTACTTC.

The chain is built from TRBV9 and TRBJ2-5; 9 bases agree with TRBD1. Germline V CDR1 and CDR2: SGDLS, YYNGEE. The CDR3 has 17 amino acids. After removal of 1 base from V and 5 bases from J, the junction contained 12 bases not matched to a gene. CDR3 sequence: CASSVSPMGQGRETQYF. CDR3 DNA: TGTGCCAGCAGCGTATCCCCAATGGGACAGGGACGGGAGACCCAGTACTTC.

This clone was counted a single time. The genes are TRBV5-1 and TRBJ1-6; 7 positions agree with TRBD1. The V gene's germline CDR1 is SGHRS and CDR2 YFSETQ. This CDR3 is built from 15 residues. Unmatched junction bases numbered 6, after V lost 2 bases and J lost 7 bases. This CDR3 reads CASSFHDRENSPLHF. DNA for the CDR3: TGCGCCAGCAGCTTTCACGACAGGGAGAATTCACCCCTCCACTTT.

The genes are TRBV27 and TRBJ1-6, with 9 bases lining up with TRBD1. The CDR3 spans 17 residues. The V gene end was trimmed by 5 bases and the J gene end by 8 bases; junction bases not matched to a gene: 13. CDR1 is MNHEY and CDR2 is SMNVEV in the germline V gene (reference sequence). DNA for the CDR3: TGTGCCAGCAGTCCCACCGGGACAGGGACGTGGTATTCACCCCTCCACTTT. It translates to CASSPTGTGTWYSPLHF.

The rearrangement uses TRBV5-1 and TRBJ2-1; the D gene is possibly TRBD1 (6 bases). Between the trimmed V and J ends, which lost 5 bases and 8 bases, there was a span of 20 bases. There are 15 residues in the CDR3. CDR1 is SGHRS and CDR2 is YFSETQ in the germline V gene. In nucleotides, the CDR3 is TGCGCCAGCAGGGCCGGGACGCAGGGGTCCCATGAGCAGTTCTTC. Translation gives CASRAGTQGSHEQFF. The whole variable domain, remainder taken from reference TRBV5-1 and TRBJ2-1, is KAGVTQTPRYLIKTRGQQVTLSCSPISGHRSVSWYQQTPGQGLQFLFEYFSETQRNKGNFPGRFSGRQFSNSRSEMNVSTLELGDSALYLCASRAGTQGSHEQFFGPGTRLTVL.

The V and J genes are TRBV2 and TRBJ1-1; 10 bases align to TRBD1. CDR3 length: 17 amino acids. The germline CDR1 and CDR2 sequences are SNHLY and FYNNEI. The ends lost 7 bases at V and 0 bases at J; junction bases unmatched: 11. The CDR3 nucleotides are TGTGCCAGCAACCGGGACAGGGGTATTTCACTGAACACTGAAGCTTTCTTT. Translation: CASNRDRGISLNTEAFF.

The chain employs TRBV6-5 and TRBJ2-3, with D possibly TRBD2 on 6 matching bases. Trimming took 6 bases from V and 6 from J, leaving 16 bases between them. The germline gives CDR1 MNHEY, CDR2 SVGAGI. This CDR3 has 14 amino acids. The CDR3 DNA reads as TGTGCCAGCAGGTCCGGACTATCTCGGGATACGCAGTATTTT. It encodes CASRSGLSRDTQYF.